The clone carrying this T cell receptor beta chain turned up a few times. Its antigen is still unknown. This sample is drawn from a study of vaccination and CD4 T cells after COVID-19. Study-wide background: Spike peptides, overlapping and drawn from SARS-CoV-2, HCoV-NL63, HCoV-OC43 and HCoV-229E, were used to stimulate cells.

Cultured CD4+ T cells had their DNA profiled by the Oncomine TCR Beta short-read assay. Genomic DNA extraction was carried out from cultured CD4+ T cells. TCRdb re-derived calls from the PCR reads in MiXCR, one entry per CDR3 protein. The table has 12,000 or so distinct CDR3 sequences, roughly two fifths seen once. Regarding treatment: approximately nine-day PBMC culture with coronavirus spike peptide pools or control peptides (ViraFEST assay). With 0 bases removed from V and 3 bases from J, the gap between germline ends came to 9 bases. Looked up from germline, CDR1 is DFQATT and CDR2 is SNEGSKA (reference sequence). CDR3 length: 13 amino acids. Study-wide findings and caveats: Convalescent participants were relatively few, and none had early post-infection timepoints studied.

This TCR was sampled from a human donor with COVID-19. V is TRBV20-1 and J is TRBJ2-7; D remains ambiguous. Sequences were obtained from cultured CD4+ T cells from blood. The DNA of the CDR3 is TGCAGTGCTAGAGATCTTGCAGACTACGAGCAGTACTTC. This codes for CSARDLADYEQYF.